A selection of T cell receptor beta chains follows, all from one sample in a study of blood T cells in healthy people across ages. Via MiXCR, TCRdb re-called the 5' RACE reads, giving one row per CDR3 protein. Of some 1,500,000 distinct CDR3 sequences in the sample, 35% to 45% are singletons; the top ten hold more than 4%. The sample comprised blood. These receptors were taken from a woman under 30 in good health. The CDR3 runs from the conserved cysteine through the conserved F or W. The order of the fields is J gene, clone size, V gene, D gene, CDR3 protein, CDR3 DNA. A D gene is named only where the DNA matches it firmly. For some rows the clone size is stated as once, few or many, or as a class when expanded; others skip it.

>TRBJ2-1|few|TRBV5-1|.
CASDPGTASYNEQFF
TGCGCCAGCGACCCCGGGACGGCTTCCTACAATGAGCAGTTCTTC
>TRBJ2-1|once|TRBV10-3|TRBD2
CAISEIPGTSGMEEQFF
TGTGCCATCAGTGAAATTCCCGGGACTAGCGGTATGGAGGAGCAGTTCTTC
>TRBJ2-1|.|TRBV7-2|.
CAGSNTRVGVSYNEQFF
TGTGCCGGCAGTAACACCCGGGTGGGAGTTTCCTACAATGAGCAGTTCTTC
>TRBJ2-1|few|TRBV20-1|TRBD1
CSARRDRNYNEQFF
TGCAGTGCTAGAAGGGACAGAAACTACAATGAGCAGTTCTTC
>TRBJ2-2|few|TRBV6-6|.
CASSGKEVGELFF
TGTGCCAGCTCCGGGAAGGAAGTCGGGGAGCTGTTTTTT
>TRBJ2-1|.|TRBV20-1|TRBD2
CSARGTSGAYNEQFF
TGCAGTGCTAGGGGCACTAGCGGCGCCTACAATGAGCAGTTCTTC
>TRBJ2-5|.|TRBV13|.
CASSESSLGTAQETQYF
TGTGCCAGTTCCGAGTCATCGCTCGGGACGGCACAAGAGACCCAGTACTTC
>TRBJ1-4|few|TRBV28|TRBD1
CASSLGGTGFMNRLFF
TGTGCCAGCAGTTTAGGAGGGACAGGGTTTATGAACAGACTGTTTTTT
>TRBJ2-7|.|TRBV4-1|TRBD1
CASSPTRLGQKSSYEQYF
TGCGCCAGCAGCCCAACTCGGCTGGGACAGAAGAGTTCCTACGAGCAGTACTTC
>TRBJ1-2|.|TRBV12-3/TRBV12-4|.
CASSSGRPDGYTF
TGTGCCAGCAGTTCTGGGCGGCCCGATGGCTACACCTTC